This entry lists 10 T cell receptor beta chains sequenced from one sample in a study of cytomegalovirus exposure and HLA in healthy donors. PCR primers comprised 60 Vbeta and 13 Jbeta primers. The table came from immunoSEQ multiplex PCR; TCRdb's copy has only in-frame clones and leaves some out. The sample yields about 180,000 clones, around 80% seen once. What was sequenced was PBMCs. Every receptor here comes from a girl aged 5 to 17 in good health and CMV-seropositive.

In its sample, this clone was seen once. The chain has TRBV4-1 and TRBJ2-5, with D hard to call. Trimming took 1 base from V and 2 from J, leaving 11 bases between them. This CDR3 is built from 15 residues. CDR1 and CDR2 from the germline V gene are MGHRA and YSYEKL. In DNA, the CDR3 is TGCGCCAGCAGCCAAGCAGGTCACTTACAAGAGACCCAGTACTTC. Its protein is CASSQAGHLQETQYF.

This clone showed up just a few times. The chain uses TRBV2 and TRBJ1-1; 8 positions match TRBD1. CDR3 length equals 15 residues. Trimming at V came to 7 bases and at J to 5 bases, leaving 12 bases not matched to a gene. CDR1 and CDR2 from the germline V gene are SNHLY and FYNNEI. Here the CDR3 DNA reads TGTGCCAGCAACACAGGGGGTTTATGGCCTACTGAAGCTTTCTTT. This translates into CASNTGGLWPTEAFF. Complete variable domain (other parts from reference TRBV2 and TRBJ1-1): EPEVTQTPSHQVTQMGQEVILRCVPISNHLYFYWYRQILGQKVEFLVSFYNNEISEKSEIFDDQFSVERPDGSNFTLKIRSTKLEDSAMYFCASNTGGLWPTEAFFGQGTRLTVV.

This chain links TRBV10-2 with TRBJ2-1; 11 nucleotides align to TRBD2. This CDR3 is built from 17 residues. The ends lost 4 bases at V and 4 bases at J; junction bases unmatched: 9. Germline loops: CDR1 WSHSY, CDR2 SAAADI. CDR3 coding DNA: TGCGCCAGCAGTGCCGCACTAGCGGGAGCAGTATACAATGAGCAGTTCTTC. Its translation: CASSAALAGAVYNEQFF.

DNA for the CDR3: TGTGCCAGCAGTGAAACGGGAACAGGGGAAGCTTTCTTT. It translates to CASSETGTGEAFF. V and J are TRBV25-1 and TRBJ1-1; tentative D call: TRBD1 (6 bases). CDR1 is MGHDK and CDR2 is SYGVNS in the germline V gene. Trimming shortened V by 2 bases and J by 8 bases, and 12 bases separated the two germline ends. This CDR3 comprises 13 residues.

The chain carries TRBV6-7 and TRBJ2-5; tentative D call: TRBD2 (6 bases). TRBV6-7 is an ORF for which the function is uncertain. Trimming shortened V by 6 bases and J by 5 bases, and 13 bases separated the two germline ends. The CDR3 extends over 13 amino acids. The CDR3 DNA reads TGTGCCAGCAGAGCCGGGGGAGCGGAGACCCAGTACTTC. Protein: CASRAGGAETQYF.

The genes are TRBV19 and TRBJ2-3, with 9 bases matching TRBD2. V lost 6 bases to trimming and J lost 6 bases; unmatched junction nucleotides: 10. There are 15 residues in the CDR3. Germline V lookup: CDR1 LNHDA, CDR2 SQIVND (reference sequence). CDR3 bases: TGTGCCAGTAGGGGGAAGCGGGAGGAAAGGGATACGCAGTATTTT. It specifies CASRGKREERDTQYF.

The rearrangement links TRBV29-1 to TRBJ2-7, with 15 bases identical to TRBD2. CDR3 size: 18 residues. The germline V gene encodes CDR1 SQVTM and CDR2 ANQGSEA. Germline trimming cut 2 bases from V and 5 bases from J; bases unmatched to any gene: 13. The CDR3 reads CSVEQPGLAGGGGHEQYF. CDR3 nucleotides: TGCAGCGTTGAACAGCCGGGACTAGCGGGAGGCGGCGGCCACGAGCAGTACTTC.

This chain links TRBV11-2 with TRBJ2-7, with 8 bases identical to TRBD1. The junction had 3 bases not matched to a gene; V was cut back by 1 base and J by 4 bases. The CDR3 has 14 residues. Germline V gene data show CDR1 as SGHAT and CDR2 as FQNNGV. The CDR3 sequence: CASSLVQGAYEQYF. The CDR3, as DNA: TGTGCCAGCAGCTTAGTTCAGGGGGCATACGAGCAGTACTTC.

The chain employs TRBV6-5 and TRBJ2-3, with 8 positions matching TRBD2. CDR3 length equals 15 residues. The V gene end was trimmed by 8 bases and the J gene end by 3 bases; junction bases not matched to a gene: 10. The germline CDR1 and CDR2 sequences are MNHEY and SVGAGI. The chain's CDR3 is CASFPAGGPTDTQYF. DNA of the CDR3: TGTGCCAGCTTTCCTGCGGGAGGACCGACAGATACGCAGTATTTT.

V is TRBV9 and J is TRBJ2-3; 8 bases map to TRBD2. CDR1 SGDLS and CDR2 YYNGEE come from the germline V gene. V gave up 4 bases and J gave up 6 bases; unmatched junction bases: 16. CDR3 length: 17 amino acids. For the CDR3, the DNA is TGTGCCAGCAGCCCTCGGTCTGCGGGAGGATGGGGGGATACGCAGTATTTT. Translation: CASSPRSAGGWGDTQYF.